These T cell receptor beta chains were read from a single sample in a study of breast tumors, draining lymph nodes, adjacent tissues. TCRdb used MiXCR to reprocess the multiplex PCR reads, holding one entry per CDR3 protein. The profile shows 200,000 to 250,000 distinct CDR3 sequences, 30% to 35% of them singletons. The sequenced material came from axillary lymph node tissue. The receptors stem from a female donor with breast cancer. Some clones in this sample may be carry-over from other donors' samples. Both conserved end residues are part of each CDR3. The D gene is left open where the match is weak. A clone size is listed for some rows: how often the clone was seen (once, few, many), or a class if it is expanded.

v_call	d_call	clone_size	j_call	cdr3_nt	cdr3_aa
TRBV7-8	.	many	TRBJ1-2	TGTGCCAGCAGCTTAGCCGGAACCGCAGGGGCCGTATATGGCTACACCTTC	CASSLAGTAGAVYGYTF
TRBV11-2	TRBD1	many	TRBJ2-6	TGTGCCAGCAGCTGGTCACAGGGGGTGTCTGGGGCCAACGTCCTGACTTTC	CASSWSQGVSGANVLTF
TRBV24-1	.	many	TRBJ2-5	TGTGCCACCAGTGATTCGGGCCTGGGGAGGGAGACCCAGTACTTC	CATSDSGLGRETQYF
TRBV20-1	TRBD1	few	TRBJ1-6	TGCAGTGCTAGACCAGGACAGGGAGATGGGTGGAATTCACCCCTCCACTTT	CSARPGQGDGWNSPLHF
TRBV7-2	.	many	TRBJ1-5	TGTGCCAGCAGCTTAGCGGGGGGCTCGTTACATTTT	CASSLAGGSLHF
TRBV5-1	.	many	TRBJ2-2	TGCGCCAGCAGCTTGGGGTCCACCGGGGAGCTGTTTTTT	CASSLGSTGELFF
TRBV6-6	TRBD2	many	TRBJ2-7	TGTGCCAGCAGTCCCCCCCTGGGTAGCGGGATGATAACCTACGAGCAGTACTTC	CASSPPLGSGMITYEQYF
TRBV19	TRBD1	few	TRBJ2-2	TGTGCCAGTAGTATTTCCTTGGACAGGGGGGGAACCGGGGAGCTGTTTTTT	CASSISLDRGGTGELFF
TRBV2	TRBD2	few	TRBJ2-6	TGTGCCAGCAGGGCTAGCGGGGGGGCCAACGTCCTGACTTTC	CASRASGGANVLTF
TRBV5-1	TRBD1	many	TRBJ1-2	TGCGCCAGCAGCCCGGGACAGGGGGCACTATATAATGGCTACACCTTC	CASSPGQGALYNGYTF
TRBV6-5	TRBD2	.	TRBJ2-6	TGTGCCAGCAGGCCCCTAGCGGGAGGGCCTGGGGCCAACGTCCTGACTTTC	CASRPLAGGPGANVLTF
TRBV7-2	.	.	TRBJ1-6	TGTGCCAGCAGCTTAGTGGGCGAGAATTCACCCCTCCACTTT	CASSLVGENSPLHF
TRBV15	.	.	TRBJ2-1	TGTGCCACCAGCAGCGCGGGGAGGAGTGAGCAGTTCTTC	CATSSAGRSEQFF
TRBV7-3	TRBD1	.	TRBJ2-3	TGTGCCAGCAGCTCAGGCCCTGACAGGGGGGCAGATACGCAGTATTTT	CASSSGPDRGADTQYF
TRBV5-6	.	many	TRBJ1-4	TGTGCCAGCAGCTTGGCCGCTGGCAGGTATAATGAAAAACTGTTTTTT	CASSLAAGRYNEKLFF
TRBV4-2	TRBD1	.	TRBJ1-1	TGTGCCAGCAGCCAAGCGCGGACAGGGGTTAACACTGAAGCTTTCTTT	CASSQARTGVNTEAFF
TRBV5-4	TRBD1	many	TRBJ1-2	TGTGCCAGCAGCGCCCCCGGGACAGGGGATGGCTACACCTTC	CASSAPGTGDGYTF
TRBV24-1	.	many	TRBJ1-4	TGTGCCACCAGTGACCATGACAGTCCCGATCAACTGTTTTTT	CATSDHDSPDQLFF
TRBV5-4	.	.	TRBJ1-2	TGTGCCAGCGGACCCGGGGGGAACTATGGCTACACCTTC	CASGPGGNYGYTF
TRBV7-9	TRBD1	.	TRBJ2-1	TGTGCCAGCAGCTTCTCAGGAACAGGGGGATTGGATACGCAGTTCTTC	CASSFSGTGGLDTQFF